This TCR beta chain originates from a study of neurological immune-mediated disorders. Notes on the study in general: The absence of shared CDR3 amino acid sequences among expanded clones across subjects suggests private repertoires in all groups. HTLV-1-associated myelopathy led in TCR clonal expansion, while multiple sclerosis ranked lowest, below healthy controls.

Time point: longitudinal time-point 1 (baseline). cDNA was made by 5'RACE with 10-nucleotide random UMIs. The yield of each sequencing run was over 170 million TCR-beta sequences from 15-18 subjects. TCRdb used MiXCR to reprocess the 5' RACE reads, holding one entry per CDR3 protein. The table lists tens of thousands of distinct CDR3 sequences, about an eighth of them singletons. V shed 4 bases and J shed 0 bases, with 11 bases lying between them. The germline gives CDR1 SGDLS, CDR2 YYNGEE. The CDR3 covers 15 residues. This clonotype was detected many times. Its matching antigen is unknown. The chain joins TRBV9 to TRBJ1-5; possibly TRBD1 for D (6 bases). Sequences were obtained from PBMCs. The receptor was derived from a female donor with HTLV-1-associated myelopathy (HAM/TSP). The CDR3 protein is CASSPTGNSNQPQHF. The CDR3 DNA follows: TGTGCCAGCAGCCCGACAGGTAATAGCAATCAGCCCCAGCATTTT.